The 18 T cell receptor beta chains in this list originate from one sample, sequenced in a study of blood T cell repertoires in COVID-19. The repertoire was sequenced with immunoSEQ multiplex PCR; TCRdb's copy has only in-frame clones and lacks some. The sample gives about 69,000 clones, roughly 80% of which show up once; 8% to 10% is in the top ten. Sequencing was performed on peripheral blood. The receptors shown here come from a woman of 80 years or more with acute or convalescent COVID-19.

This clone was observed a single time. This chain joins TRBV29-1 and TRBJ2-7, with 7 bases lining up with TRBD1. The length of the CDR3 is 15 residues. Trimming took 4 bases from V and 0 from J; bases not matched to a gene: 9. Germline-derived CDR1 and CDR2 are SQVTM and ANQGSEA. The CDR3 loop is CSVVPFDRASYEQYF. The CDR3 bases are TGCAGCGTTGTACCATTCGACAGGGCCTCCTACGAGCAGTACTTC.

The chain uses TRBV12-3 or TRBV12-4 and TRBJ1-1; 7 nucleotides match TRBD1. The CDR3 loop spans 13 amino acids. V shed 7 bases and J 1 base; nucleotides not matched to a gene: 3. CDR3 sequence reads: CASIRQGNTEAFF. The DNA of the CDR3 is TGTGCCAGCATCCGACAGGGGAACACTGAAGCTTTCTTT.

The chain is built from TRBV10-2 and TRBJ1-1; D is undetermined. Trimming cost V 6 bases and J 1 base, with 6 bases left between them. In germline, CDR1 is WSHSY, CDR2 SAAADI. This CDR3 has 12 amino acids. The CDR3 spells CASSYSNTEAFF. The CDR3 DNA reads TGCGCCAGCAGCTATTCGAACACTGAAGCTTTCTTT.

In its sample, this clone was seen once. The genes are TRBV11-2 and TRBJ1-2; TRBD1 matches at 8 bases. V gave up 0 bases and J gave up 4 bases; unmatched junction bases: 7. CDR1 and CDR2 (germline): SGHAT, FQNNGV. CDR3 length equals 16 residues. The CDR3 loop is CASSLEAPQGAYGYTF. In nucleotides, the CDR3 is TGTGCCAGCAGCTTAGAGGCCCCCCAGGGGGCCTATGGCTACACCTTC.

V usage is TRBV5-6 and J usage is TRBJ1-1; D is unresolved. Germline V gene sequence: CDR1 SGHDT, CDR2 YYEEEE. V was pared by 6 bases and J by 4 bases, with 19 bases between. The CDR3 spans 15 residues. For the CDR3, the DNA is TGTGCCAGCACCCGGGGAAGAGGAAAGGGCACTGAAGCTTTCTTT. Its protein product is CASTRGRGKGTEAFF.

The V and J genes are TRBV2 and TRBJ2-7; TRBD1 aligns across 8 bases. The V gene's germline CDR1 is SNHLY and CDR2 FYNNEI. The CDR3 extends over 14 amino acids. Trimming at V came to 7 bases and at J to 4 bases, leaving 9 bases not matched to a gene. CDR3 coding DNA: TGTGCCAGCATGACCGGGACAGGCCTTTACGAGCAGTACTTC. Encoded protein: CASMTGTGLYEQYF.

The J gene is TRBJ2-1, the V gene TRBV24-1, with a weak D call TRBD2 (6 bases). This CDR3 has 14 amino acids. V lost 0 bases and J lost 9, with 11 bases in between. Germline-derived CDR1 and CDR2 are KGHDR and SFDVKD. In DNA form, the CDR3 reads TGTGCCACCAGTGATTTGCAATTGGGGGGTGAGCAGTTCTTC. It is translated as CATSDLQLGGEQFF.

DNA for the CDR3: TGCGCCAGCAGCTTGGGTGGGCCTGCAACTAATGAAAAACTGTTTTTT. Translating gives CASSLGGPATNEKLFF. This chain uses TRBV5-1 with TRBJ1-4; no definite D call. The CDR3 spans 16 residues. V was trimmed by 0 bases and J by 0 bases, leaving 9 bases between them. Germline loops: CDR1 SGHRS, CDR2 YFSETQ.

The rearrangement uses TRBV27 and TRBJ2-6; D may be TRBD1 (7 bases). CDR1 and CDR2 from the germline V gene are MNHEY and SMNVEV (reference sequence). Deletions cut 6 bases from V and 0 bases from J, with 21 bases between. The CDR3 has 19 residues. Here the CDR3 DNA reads TGTGCCAGCAGGCTAAAGTCGGGGGACAGAGGCTCTGGGGCCAACGTCCTGACTTTC. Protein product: CASRLKSGDRGSGANVLTF.

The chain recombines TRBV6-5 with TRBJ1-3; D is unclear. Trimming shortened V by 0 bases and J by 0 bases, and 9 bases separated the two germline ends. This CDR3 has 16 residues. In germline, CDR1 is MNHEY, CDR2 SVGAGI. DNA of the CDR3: TGTGCCAGCAGTTACTCGGGGAGCAGCTCTGGAAACACCATATATTTT. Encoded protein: CASSYSGSSSGNTIYF.

This CDR3 is CSVVKGAQENTEAFF. The DNA of the CDR3 is TGCAGCGTTGTAAAGGGAGCCCAAGAGAACACTGAAGCTTTCTTT. V and J are TRBV29-1 and TRBJ1-1; D uncertain. CDR1 and CDR2 from the germline V gene are SQVTM and ANQGSEA. V was trimmed by 4 bases and J by 1 base, leaving 16 bases between them. The CDR3 is 15 residues long.

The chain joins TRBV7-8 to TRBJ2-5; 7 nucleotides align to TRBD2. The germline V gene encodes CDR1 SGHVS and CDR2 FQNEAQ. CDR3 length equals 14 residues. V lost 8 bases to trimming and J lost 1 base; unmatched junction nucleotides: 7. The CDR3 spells CASVWGGLQETQYF. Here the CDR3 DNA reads TGTGCCAGCGTTTGGGGGGGACTCCAAGAGACCCAGTACTTC.

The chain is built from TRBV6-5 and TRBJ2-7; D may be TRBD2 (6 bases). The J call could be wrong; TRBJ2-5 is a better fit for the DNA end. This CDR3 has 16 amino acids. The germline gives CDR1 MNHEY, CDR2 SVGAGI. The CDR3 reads CASSYSIIWGGETQYF. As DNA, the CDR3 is TGTGCCAGCAGTTACTCGATAATTTGGGGAGGAGAGACCCAGTACTTC.

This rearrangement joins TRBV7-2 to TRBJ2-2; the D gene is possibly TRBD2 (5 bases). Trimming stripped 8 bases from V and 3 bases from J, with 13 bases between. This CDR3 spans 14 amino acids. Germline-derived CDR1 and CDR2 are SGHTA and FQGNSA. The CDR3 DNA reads TGTGCCAGCGGCCCGAGGGTGTACACCGGGGAGCTGTTTTTT. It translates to CASGPRVYTGELFF.

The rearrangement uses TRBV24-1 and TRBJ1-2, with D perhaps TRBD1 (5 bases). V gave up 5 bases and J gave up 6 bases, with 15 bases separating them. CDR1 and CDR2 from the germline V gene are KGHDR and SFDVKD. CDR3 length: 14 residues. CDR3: CATSAAGGVDGYTF. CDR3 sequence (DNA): TGTGCCACCAGTGCCGCCGGGGGGGTCGATGGCTACACCTTC.

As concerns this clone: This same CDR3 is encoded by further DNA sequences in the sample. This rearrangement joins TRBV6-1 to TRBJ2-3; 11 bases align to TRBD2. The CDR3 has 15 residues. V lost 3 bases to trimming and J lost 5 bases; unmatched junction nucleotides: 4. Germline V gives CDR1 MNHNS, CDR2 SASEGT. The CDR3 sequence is CASSDSLAGGDTQYF. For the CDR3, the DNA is TGTGCCAGCAGTGATTCCCTAGCGGGGGGAGATACGCAGTATTTT.

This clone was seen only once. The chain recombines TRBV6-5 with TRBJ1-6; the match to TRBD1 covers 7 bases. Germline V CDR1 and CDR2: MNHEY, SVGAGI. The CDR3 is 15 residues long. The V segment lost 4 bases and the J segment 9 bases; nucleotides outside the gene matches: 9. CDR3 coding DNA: TGTGCCAGCAGTTTTGGACGGGACAGCCTTTCACCCCTCCACTTT. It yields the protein CASSFGRDSLSPLHF.

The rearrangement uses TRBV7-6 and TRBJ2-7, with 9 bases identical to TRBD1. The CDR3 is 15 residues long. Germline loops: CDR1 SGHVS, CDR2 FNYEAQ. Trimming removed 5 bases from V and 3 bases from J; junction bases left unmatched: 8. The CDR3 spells CASSPRQGGFYEQYF. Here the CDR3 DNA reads TGTGCCAGCAGCCCCAGACAGGGGGGATTCTACGAGCAGTACTTC.